This T cell receptor (beta chain) was sequenced during a study of post-analysis software for immune sequencing data (dated by TCRdb to between 2015 and 2016). In the study overall: Relapsing-remitting, secondary progressive and progressive-relapsing multiple sclerosis were recorded as disease courses, and subtype annotation was lacking for some patients. The multiple sclerosis patient repertoires were compared with under 13 previously published healthy control repertoires from donors aged roughly 6 to 27 years. A subset of samples was prepared in parallel using single-end sample barcoding, then pooled and co-amplified after Illumina adapter ligation.

A few counts support this clonotype. Its target antigen remains unknown. Base qualities are missing; no much larger clone stands one base away. Library preparation used PCR. The sample was run on an Illumina HiSeq 2500. To reduce PCR and sequencing biases, unique molecular identifiers were incorporated into the TCR beta cDNA libraries. About 500,000 cDNA molecules were obtained for every 1 to 10 million input T cells, so each molecule roughly corresponded to one T cell. Patient libraries were prepared and sequenced with the same protocol used for the earlier healthy control dataset. Samples belonging to the same batch were prepared together, multiplexed and sequenced on a shared HiSeq lane. Turning to the authors' computational methods: MIGEC was used to process the raw barcoded reads, and molecular identifier groups with only a single read were discarded before consensus assembly and CDR3 extraction. VDJtools was used for post-analysis of the clonotype tables, and diversity was normalized by down-sampling every dataset to the size of the smallest sample. Repertoire overlap clustering matched CDR3 amino acid but not nucleotide sequences to correct batch-related cross-sample contamination. TCRdb reanalyzed the raw reads on its own, using fastp at Q25 for trimming and MiXCR for clone calling, and kept in-frame beta chains. Every CDR3 protein is listed once, alongside the most common genes and DNA of its rows. The V and J calls reflect TCRdb's pipeline rather than the authors' work. This sample has under 200,000 distinct CDR3 sequences in its table, and approximately 35% of those were observed once. 25% to 35% of the sample belongs to the ten largest clones.

V was cut back by 4 bases and J by 4 bases, leaving a gap of 7 bases between them. CDR1 and CDR2, per the germline V gene, are SQVTM and ANQGSEA. Measured from the cysteine to the phenylalanine, the CDR3 is 11 residues long. CDR3 DNA is the only sequence kept; it has 33 bases, read in frame from the first base. The time point label corresponds to: second blood draw from one MS patient after hematopoietic stem cell transplantation. To demonstrate the VDJtools post-analysis software, the study profiled TCR beta repertoires from the peripheral blood of around 13 young patients with multiple sclerosis. The patients with multiple sclerosis were children and adolescents between about 6 and 15 years of age. What the work shows at the level of the full study, not this receptor alone: Normalized Chao1 diversity was significantly lower in multiple sclerosis patients than controls, suggesting substantial peripheral T-cell clonal expansion. The multiple sclerosis patient group was slightly younger than the control group. Strong co-clustering of samples prepared in the same batch was shown by direct clustering with F measure, prompting a batch-effect correction. Significantly higher frequencies in patients than in controls were found for several TRBV segments, including TRBV5-6, TRBV5-1 and TRBV20-1.

This TCR derives from a girl aged 5-17 years with multiple sclerosis. Donor details come from another sample of the same person, matched by shared clones. This chain joins TRBV29-1 to TRBJ1-2; no D segment can be confidently identified. Sequences were derived from blood, sampled after autologous hematopoietic stem cell transplantation. The nucleotides are TGCAGCGTTGGTCTGTCCTATGGCTACACCTTC. The translation is CSVGLSYGYTF.